Following are 2 T cell receptor beta chains from one sample sequenced in a study of cytomegalovirus exposure and HLA in healthy donors. This PCR relied on a set of 60 Vbeta primers and 13 Jbeta primers. Libraries were prepared by immunoSEQ multiplex PCR; TCRdb keeps only in-frame clonotypes and omits some of them. The top ten hold 3.4% of the sample, which has roughly 200,000 clones, around 84% seen once. Sequences were obtained from PBMCs. These receptors originate from a man in his forties in good health and CMV-seropositive.

J is TRBJ1-1 and V is TRBV6-5, with D perhaps matching TRBD1 (5 bases). V was pared by 7 bases and J by 0 bases, with 9 bases between. Germline loops: CDR1 MNHEY, CDR2 SVGAGI. This CDR3 has 13 residues. In DNA, the CDR3 is TGTGCCAGCACGCCAGGGATGAACACTGAAGCTTTCTTT. It encodes CASTPGMNTEAFF.

CDR3: CASSRGRYSTDTQYF. For the CDR3, the DNA is TGTGCCAGCAGTCGTGGGCGCTATAGCACAGATACGCAGTATTTT. This chain uses TRBV28 with TRBJ2-3; D gene uncertain. The CDR3 extends over 15 amino acids. Germline V gives CDR1 MDHEN, CDR2 SYDVKM. Trimming removed 5 bases at V and 0 bases at J, with 12 bases between.